The 27 T cell receptor beta chains in this list originate from one sample, sequenced in a study of T cells in Graves' hyperthyroidism and ophthalmopathy. Regions amplified from RNA transcripts were the TCR beta CDR3 regions. With the HTBI primer set, the TCR CDR3 went through a first round of RT-PCR. TCRdb redid the calling of the multiplex PCR reads with MiXCR, one entry per CDR3 protein. The data contain 500,000 to 750,000 distinct CDR3 sequences, about 43% of them singletons. Sequencing used peripheral blood or thyroid tissue (not recorded which). The receptors were gathered from a woman aged 18-29 years with Graves' hyperthyroidism.

The chain employs TRBV7-4 and TRBJ1-2; D ambiguous. Germline V lookup: CDR1 SGHVT, CDR2 SQSDAQ. This CDR3 contains 13 residues. Trimming removed 5 bases from V and 3 bases from J, with 10 bases in between. CDR3 in DNA: TGTGCCAGCAGCCCACGACGTCACTATGGCTACACCTTC. This sequence encodes CASSPRRHYGYTF. Based on the CDR3 plus reference TRBV7-4 and TRBJ1-2, the full variable domain is GAGVSQSPRYKVAKRGRDVALRCDSISGHVTLYWYRQTLGQGSEVLTYSQSDAQRDKSGRPSGRFSAERPERSVSTLKIQRTEQGDSAVYLCASSPRRHYGYTFGSGTRLTVV.

This chain uses TRBV20-1 with TRBJ2-5, with TRBD2 identical over 10 bases. Germline V CDR1 and CDR2: DFQATT, SNEGSKA (reference sequence). The CDR3 is 12 amino acids. V lost 3 bases and J lost 5; bases outside the gene matches: 0. The CDR3 DNA is TGCAGTGCTAGGACTAGCGGGGAGACCCAGTACTTC. Residues: CSARTSGETQYF.

In this sample, this clonotype turned up many times. This rearrangement joins TRBV6-6 to TRBJ1-1, with D perhaps matching TRBD1 (5 bases). This CDR3 comprises 13 residues. Trimming left V 4 bases short and J 5 bases short, with 11 bases between. Germline-derived CDR1 and CDR2 are MNHNY and SVGAGI (reference sequence). The CDR3 here is CASSFGTGTEAFF. The CDR3 nucleotides are TGTGCCAGCAGTTTCGGGACGGGAACTGAAGCTTTCTTT.

The genes are TRBV7-2 and TRBJ2-2; 9 bases are a match to TRBD2. Trimming removed 5 bases from V and 4 bases from J; junction bases left unmatched: 8. The CDR3 loop spans 16 amino acids. CDR1 is SGHTA, CDR2 FQGNSA, per germline. The CDR3 protein is CASSLAGGRGTGELFF. For the CDR3, the DNA is TGTGCCAGCAGCCTCGCGGGAGGGCGGGGCACCGGGGAGCTGTTTTTT.

This clonotype was seen just once. The V gene is TRBV20-1, the J gene TRBJ1-5; D remains ambiguous. The CDR3 is 11 amino acids. The germline gives CDR1 DFQATT, CDR2 SNEGSKA (reference sequence). V was shortened by 3 bases and J by 10 bases, with 10 bases between the two germline ends. The DNA of the CDR3 is TGCAGTGCTAGTCGCGGAGAACCCCAGCATTTT. Amino acid sequence: CSASRGEPQHF.

Details on this clonotype: Sequence at one end of the junction differs from germline and may be a read error. The chain uses TRBV7-8 and TRBJ2-7; D unresolved. This CDR3 contains 11 residues. Germline assignment: CDR1 SGHVS and CDR2 FQNEAQ. This CDR3 is CASSSADSVAF. The CDR3 DNA is TGTGCCAGCAGCTCGGCAGACTCCGTTGCCTTC.

This clonotype came up many times. The rearrangement uses TRBV7-2 and TRBJ1-2; D is perhaps TRBD1 (5 bases). This CDR3 region has 16 residues. CDR1 is SGHTA, CDR2 FQGNSA, per germline. V lost 3 bases and J 5 bases, leaving 19 bases between the germline ends. The CDR3 DNA reads as TGTGCCAGCAGCTTCGAGGGGCAGCTGATGGGGTATGGCTACACCTTC. Amino acid sequence: CASSFEGQLMGYGYTF.

The rearrangement joins TRBV20-1 to TRBJ1-4; a possible D gene is TRBD1 (5 bases). Per germline, CDR1 DFQATT and CDR2 SNEGSKA (reference sequence). CDR3 length equals 15 residues. The ends were cut back, 0 bases at V and 6 bases at J, with 14 bases in the middle. The CDR3 DNA reads TGCAGTGCTAGAGAGCAGGGCGGAAACTATGAAAAACTGTTTTTT. Protein sequence: CSAREQGGNYEKLFF.

This clonotype was found many times. This sequence joins TRBV19 and TRBJ1-2; D is ambiguous. Deletions cut 5 bases from V and 2 bases from J, with 12 bases between. There are 14 residues in the CDR3. The germline V gene has CDR1 LNHDA and CDR2 SQIVND (reference sequence). The CDR3 DNA is TGTGCCAGTAGTGCTGATTCCTGGAACTATGGCTACACCTTC. It specifies CASSADSWNYGYTF.

This clonotype was picked up many times. The gene calls are TRBV5-1 and TRBJ1-6; D possibly corresponds to TRBD1 (6 bases). Germline CDR1 reads SGHRS; CDR2 reads YFSETQ. Trimming cost V 4 bases and J 8 bases, with 13 bases left between them. The CDR3 contains 14 residues. The CDR3 sequence: CASSEDSPYSPLHF. The CDR3 region has the DNA TGCGCCAGCAGCGAGGACAGCCCTTATTCACCCCTCCACTTT.

This clonotype showed up many times. This sequence joins TRBV7-9 and TRBJ1-5; perhaps TRBD1 as D (5 bases). This CDR3 spans 15 amino acids. CDR1 is SEHNR and CDR2 is FQNEAQ in the germline V gene (reference sequence). Trimming left V 4 bases short and J 1 base short, with 11 bases between. CDR3 sequence (DNA): TGTGCCAGCAGCTCCGAGGCAGGGAGCAATCAGCCCCAGCATTTT. As protein: CASSSEAGSNQPQHF.

This clonotype was recorded at least ten times. The V call is TRBV11-2, the J call TRBJ1-4, with no clear D. Trimming took off 5 bases at V and 0 bases at J, with 7 bases between the two ends. The CDR3 spans 14 residues. Germline lookup yields CDR1 SGHAT and CDR2 FQNNGV. CDR3 sequence (DNA): TGTGCCAGCAGCCGGACTACAACTAATGAAAAACTGTTTTTT. Its translation is CASSRTTTNEKLFF.

This clonotype occurred many times. This chain joins TRBV11-3 and TRBJ2-2; the D gene is possibly TRBD2 (5 bases). Germline assignment: CDR1 SGHNT and CDR2 YENEEA. This CDR3 region has 13 residues. Trimming cost V 11 bases and J 7 bases, with 17 bases left between them. The CDR3 sequence is CASQGSWSGELFF. Here the CDR3 DNA reads TGTGCCTCCCAAGGGAGTTGGAGCGGGGAGCTGTTTTTT.

V gene TRBV7-3 combines with J gene TRBJ2-2; D unclear. V was trimmed by 5 bases and J by 0 bases, leaving 16 bases between them. The germline V gene encodes CDR1 SGHTA and CDR2 FQGTGA. The CDR3 totals 17 residues. The CDR3 nucleotides are TGTGCCAGCAGCATCGAAGCAGACCCTGCGAACACCGGGGAGCTGTTTTTT. This translates into CASSIEADPANTGELFF.

This clonotype was counted ten times or more. The chain carries TRBV20-1 and TRBJ1-1, with a possible D match to TRBD1 (6 bases). CDR3 length equals 14 residues. In germline, CDR1 is DFQATT, CDR2 SNEGSKA (reference sequence). The V and J ends lost 5 bases and 6 bases respectively, with 19 bases between them. The CDR3 here is CSAPKGGPGAEAFF. DNA for the CDR3: TGCAGTGCTCCCAAGGGGGGGCCGGGCGCTGAAGCTTTCTTT.

In its sample, this clonotype was seen many times. The chain recombines TRBV10-3 with TRBJ1-3, with a tentative D call TRBD1 (5 bases). Germline V lookup: CDR1 ENHRY, CDR2 SYGVKD. V gave up 6 bases and J gave up 5 bases, with 20 bases separating them. The CDR3 runs 16 residues. CDR3 protein: CAIRGTGRFSRNTIYF. As DNA, the CDR3 is TGTGCCATCAGGGGGACGGGAAGATTTTCTCGAAACACCATATATTTT.

The rearrangement links TRBV18 to TRBJ1-1; D possibly corresponds to TRBD1 (5 bases). Trimming left V 4 bases short and J 6 bases short, with 15 bases between. Germline V CDR1 and CDR2: KGHSH, LQKENI. The CDR3 sequence is 14 residues long. CDR3 residues: CASSLSQGQPEAFF. CDR3 bases: TGTGCCAGCTCACTATCTCAGGGCCAACCTGAAGCTTTCTTT.

As regards this clonotype: A much larger clone lies one base from this, so it may be a read error. This chain links TRBV7-9 with TRBJ2-7; D may be TRBD1 (5 bases). The V end lost 5 bases, the J end lost 4 bases, and 21 bases lay between the germline ends. The length of the CDR3 is 16 residues. CDR1 is SEHNR, CDR2 FQNEAQ, per germline (reference sequence). Here the CDR3 reads CASSREVRQGRYEQYF. For the CDR3, the DNA is TGTGCCAGCAGCCGAGAAGTGAGGCAGGGAAGATACGAGCAGTACTTC. Complete variable domain (other parts from reference TRBV7-9 and TRBJ2-7): DTGVSQNPRHKITKRGQNVTFRCDPISEHNRLYWYRQTLGQGPEFLTYFQNEAQLEKSRLLSDRFSAERPKGSFSTLEIQRTEQGDSAMYLCASSREVRQGRYEQYFGPGTRLTVT.

This clonotype has a count of ten or more. V and J are TRBV12-3 or TRBV12-4 and TRBJ1-5; D not resolved. The CDR3 is made up of 13 amino acids. V shed 3 bases and J shed 5 bases, with 8 bases lying between them. CDR3 bases: TGTGCCAGCAGTTTTATCGGGGATCAGCCCCAGCATTTT. This translates into CASSFIGDQPQHF.

The chain has TRBV24-1 and TRBJ2-2; possibly TRBD1 for D (7 bases). The CDR3 is made up of 16 amino acids. The V end was cut by 4 bases, the J end by 5 bases, with 16 bases between. The germline gives CDR1 KGHDR, CDR2 SFDVKD. CDR3 loop: CATSEPEGALTGELFF. DNA for the CDR3: TGTGCCACCAGTGAACCGGAGGGGGCCTTAACCGGGGAGCTGTTTTTT.

Ten or more counts support this clonotype. J is TRBJ1-5 and V is TRBV10-3; 8 bases agree with TRBD1. V lost 8 bases, J lost 1 base, and 7 bases stayed unmatched. Germline V gene sequence: CDR1 ENHRY, CDR2 SYGVKD. CDR3 size: 15 residues. The CDR3 nucleotides are TGTGCCATCGGACGGAGGACAGGGAGCAATCAGCCCCAGCATTTT. It translates to CAIGRRTGSNQPQHF.

This clonotype appeared once. One junction end does not reproduce the germline sequence, and a read error may be involved. The V gene is TRBV7-6, the J gene TRBJ2-6; 15 bases map to TRBD2. Per germline, CDR1 SGHVS and CDR2 FNYEAQ. CDR3 size: 16 residues. CDR3 sequence (DNA): TGTGCTAGCAGCTTAGGACTAGCGGGAGGGGACAACGTCCTGACTTTC. Its translation: CASSLGLAGGDNVLTF.

This rearrangement joins TRBV6-4 to TRBJ2-2, with unresolved D. V lost 5 bases, J lost 0 bases, and 10 bases lay in between. The CDR3 covers 15 residues. Per the germline V gene, CDR1 is MRHNA and CDR2 is SNTAGT. CDR3 in amino acids: CASSFGRPNTGELFF. The CDR3 region has the DNA TGTGCCAGCAGTTTTGGGCGGCCGAACACCGGGGAGCTGTTTTTT.

This clonotype was seen at least ten times. The chain carries TRBV5-8 and TRBJ2-7, with 9 bases aligning to TRBD2. The CDR3 has 14 amino acids. CDR1 and CDR2 (germline): SGHTS, YDEGEE. With 0 bases clipped from V and 6 bases from J, the junction kept 4 bases outside the gene matches. CDR3 coding DNA: TGTGCCAGCAGCTTGGCCGCGCGGGAGGGCGAGCAGTACTTC. Protein sequence: CASSLAAREGEQYF.

Note on this clonotype: At one boundary the junction diverges from the germline segment, which might be a read error. J is TRBJ2-7 and V is TRBV2, with a tentative D call TRBD2 (6 bases). The CDR3 length is 15 residues. Germline CDR1 and CDR2: SNHLY and FYNNEI. The CDR3 spells CACSAGPGGRYEQYF. The CDR3 DNA reads TGTGCCTGCAGTGCTGGACCCGGGGGACGGTACGAGCAGTACTTC.

This clonotype was seen repeatedly, ten times or more. The CDR3 coding sequence is TGTGCCAGCAGTCGACAGGGAGGTGAAGCTTTCTTT. Its translation: CASSRQGGEAFF. The chain links TRBV12-3 or TRBV12-4 to TRBJ1-1, with 7 nucleotides matching TRBD1. This CDR3 contains 12 residues. The V and J ends lost 5 bases and 7 bases, in that order; junction bases with no gene match: 4.

The chain links TRBV20-1 to TRBJ1-1; 7 nucleotides agree with TRBD1. Germline CDR1 and CDR2: DFQATT and SNEGSKA (reference sequence). The CDR3 loop spans 20 amino acids. V was clipped by 6 bases and J by 6 bases; unmatched bases: 31. CDR3 sequence reads: CSAPSPGTEDGGAGFAEAFF. CDR3 nucleotide sequence: TGCAGTGCGCCGTCTCCCGGGACAGAGGACGGCGGTGCCGGTTTCGCTGAAGCTTTCTTT.